This T cell receptor beta chain was sequenced during a study of PD-1 blockade in mismatch repair-deficient tumors. Looked up from germline, CDR1 is SNHLY and CDR2 is FYNNEI. The CDR3 has 14 amino acids. V lost 7 bases to trimming and J lost 9 bases, with 19 bases between them. The assay was immunoSEQ multiplex PCR, and TCRdb's table has in-frame clones only and misses some. The top ten hold roughly 22% of the sample, which has about 40,000 clones, more than 75% seen once. The TCR comes from an adult with mismatch repair-deficient cancer. The chain combines TRBV2 with TRBJ2-1; TRBD2 is a possible D gene (5 bases). Material: peripheral blood, obtained 4 weeks after starting pembrolizumab. CDR3 in amino acids: CASTEEEVLSEQFF. Here the CDR3 DNA reads TGTGCCAGCACCGAAGAGGAGGTACTGTCTGAGCAGTTCTTC.